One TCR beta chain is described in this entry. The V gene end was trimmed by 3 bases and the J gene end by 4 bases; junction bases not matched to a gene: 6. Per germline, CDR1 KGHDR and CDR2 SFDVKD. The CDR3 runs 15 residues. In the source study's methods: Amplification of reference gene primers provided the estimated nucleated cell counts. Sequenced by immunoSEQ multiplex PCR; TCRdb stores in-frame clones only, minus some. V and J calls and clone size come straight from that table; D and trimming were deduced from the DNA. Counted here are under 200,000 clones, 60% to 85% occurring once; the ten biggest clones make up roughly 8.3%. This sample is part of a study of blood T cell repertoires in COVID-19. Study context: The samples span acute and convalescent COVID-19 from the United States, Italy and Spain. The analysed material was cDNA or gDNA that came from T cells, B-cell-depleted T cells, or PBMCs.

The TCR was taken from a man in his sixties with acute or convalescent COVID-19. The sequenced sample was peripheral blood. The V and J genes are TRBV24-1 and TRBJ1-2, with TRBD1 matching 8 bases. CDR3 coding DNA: TGTGCCACCAGTGATACCGGGACAGGCGTCTATGGCTACACCTTC. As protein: CATSDTGTGVYGYTF.